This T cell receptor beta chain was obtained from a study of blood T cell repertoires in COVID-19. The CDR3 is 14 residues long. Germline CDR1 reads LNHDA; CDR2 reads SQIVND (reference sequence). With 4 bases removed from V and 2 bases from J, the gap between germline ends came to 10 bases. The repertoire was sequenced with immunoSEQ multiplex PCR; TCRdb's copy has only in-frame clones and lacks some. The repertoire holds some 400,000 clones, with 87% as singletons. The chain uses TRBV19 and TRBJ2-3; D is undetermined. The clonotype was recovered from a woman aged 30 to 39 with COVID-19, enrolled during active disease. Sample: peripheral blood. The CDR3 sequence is CASSTRGNTDTQYF. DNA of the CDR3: TGTGCCAGTAGTACGCGAGGAAACACAGATACGCAGTATTTT.